This entry describes one T cell receptor beta chain. The antigen remains undetermined. Profiled with immunoSEQ multiplex PCR; TCRdb holds only in-frame clones, not every one. The table has about 20,000 clones, 87% seen once. Germline V lookup: CDR1 SGHTS, CDR2 YDEGEE. The length of the CDR3 is 16 residues. With V trimmed by 1 base and J by 2 bases, 8 bases remained unmatched. The data are from a study of T cells in localized non-small cell lung cancer. The study's findings and limits: Uninvolved adjacent lung showed the highest T cell clonality, exceeding tumor. Median around 62 top-100 tumor clones were shared with paired adjacent lung.

This chain joins TRBV5-8 and TRBJ1-2; 7 nucleotides agree with TRBD1. Material: PBMCs, obtained before any cancer treatment. The clonotype comes from a man between 40 and 75 years old with stage II squamous cell lung carcinoma. CDR3 nucleotide sequence: TGTGCCAGCAGCTTGTACTCCGGCAGGGGGAACTATGGCTACACCTTC. Its protein is CASSLYSGRGNYGYTF.